This T cell receptor (beta chain) was profiled in a study of cytomegalovirus exposure and HLA in healthy donors. PCR involved 60 Vbeta and 13 Jbeta primers. Profiling relied on immunoSEQ multiplex PCR, and the TCRdb table lists in-frame clones only, not all of them. Of around 21,000 clones listed, around 77% are singletons. CDR3 length: 13 amino acids. The germline V and J ends were trimmed by 3 bases and 1 base, with 7 bases remaining between them. Germline V gene sequence: CDR1 SGHRS, CDR2 YFSETQ. The clonotype originates from a man aged 55 to 70 in good health and CMV-seronegative. The chain carries TRBV5-1 and TRBJ1-1; D remains unclear. Sequenced material: PBMCs. Here the CDR3 DNA reads TGCGCCAGCAGCTGGAGTGAGAACACTGAAGCTTTCTTT. Translated: CASSWSENTEAFF.